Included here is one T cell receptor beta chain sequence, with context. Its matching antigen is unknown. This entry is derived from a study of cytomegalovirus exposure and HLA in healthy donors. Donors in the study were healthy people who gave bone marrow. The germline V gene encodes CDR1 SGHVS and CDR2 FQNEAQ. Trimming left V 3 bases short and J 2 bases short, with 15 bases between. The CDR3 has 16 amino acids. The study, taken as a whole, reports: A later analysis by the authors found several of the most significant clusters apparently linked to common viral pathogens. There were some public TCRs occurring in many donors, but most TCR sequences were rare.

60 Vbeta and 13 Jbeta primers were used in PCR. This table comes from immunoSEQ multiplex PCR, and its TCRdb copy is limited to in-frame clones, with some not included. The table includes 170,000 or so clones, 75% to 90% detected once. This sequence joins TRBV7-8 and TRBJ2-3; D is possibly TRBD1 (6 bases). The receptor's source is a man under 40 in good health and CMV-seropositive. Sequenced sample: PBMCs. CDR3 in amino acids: CASSFRDTYSTDTQYF. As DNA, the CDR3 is TGTGCCAGCAGCTTCCGGGACACCTACTCCACAGATACGCAGTATTTT. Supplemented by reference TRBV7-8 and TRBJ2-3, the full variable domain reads GAGVSQSPRYKVAKRGQDVALRCDPISGHVSLFWYQQALGQGPEFLTYFQNEAQLDKSGLPSDRFFAERPEGSVSTLKIQRTQQEDSAVYLCASSFRDTYSTDTQYFGPGTRLTVL.